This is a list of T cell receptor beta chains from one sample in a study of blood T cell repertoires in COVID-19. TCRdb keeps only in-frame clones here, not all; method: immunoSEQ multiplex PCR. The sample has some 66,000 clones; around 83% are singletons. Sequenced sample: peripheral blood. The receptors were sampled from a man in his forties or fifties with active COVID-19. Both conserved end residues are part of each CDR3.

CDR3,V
CASTSDTKEKLFF,TRBV19
CASSLKTGLVGETQYF,TRBV9
CASMPRQAGANVLTF,TRBV5-1
CASSPLENIQYF,TRBV18
CASSPSASNYGYTF,TRBV18
CASSRTGGRAFF,TRBV6-5
CSVDVAGEAFF,TRBV29-1
CASSLGGGSTDTQYF,TRBV5-1
CASNLGGRNTGELFF,TRBV5-4
CASSGQMNTEAFF,TRBV6-5
CASSLEGTQYF,TRBV5-1
CAISDLGQGAGQPQHF,TRBV10-3
CASSETPTANSPLHF,TRBV2
CASGLEQAFNQPQHF,TRBV12-5
CASSSRGNGEQYF,TRBV3-1/TRBV3-2
CASSYGSGGAGETQYF,TRBV6-5
CASSLQGRGGSYEQYF,TRBV5-1
CASSSPVASGGINEQFF,TRBV27
CASRNGGYQPQHF,TRBV19
CASMNGGASGSYEQFF,TRBV6-6
CASSFLAGGSFWVRGGYTF,TRBV28
CASTLGQGISSPLHF,TRBV10-2
CASRYRGTGNTIYF,TRBV6-2/TRBV6-3
CASSLTKDMQGTEAFF,TRBV18
CASSEALAASTDTQYF,TRBV10-2
CASSSTINPNTGELFF,TRBV11-3
CTSSPSQGQIRDGELFF,TRBV1
CASSLAGRDAGELFF,TRBV7-9